The clone carrying this T cell receptor (beta chain) turned up a few times. The antigen remains undetermined. This sample was included in a study of T cells after yellow fever vaccination. Overall study results and limits: The secondary response was weaker, and its peak arrived faster, on day 5 versus 15. There was a small share of clonotypes that showed up in both the CD4 and CD8 compartments. Clones that expanded after primary vaccination mostly reappeared after the booster (approximately 96% CD4, 70% to 90% CD8).

Synthesis of TCR cDNA relied on 5'RACE template switching, which attached a universal primer site and UMIs. TCRdb independently ran MiXCR on the 5' RACE reads; one entry per CDR3 protein. The data contain a few hundred thousand distinct CDR3 sequences, 8.5% to 10% of them singletons. The ends were cut back, 7 bases at V and 1 base at J, with 11 bases in the middle. The CDR3 spans 13 residues. Germline V gene sequence: CDR1 SGHRS, CDR2 YFSETQ. The rearrangement links TRBV5-1 to TRBJ2-5; D is undetermined. The material was PBMCs, obtained on the day of the first yellow fever vaccination. This receptor was identified in a man younger than 35 who received the YFV17D yellow fever vaccine. The CDR3 nucleotides are TGCGCCAGCGGCGTACTAATCCAAGAGACCCAGTACTTC. Encoded protein: CASGVLIQETQYF.